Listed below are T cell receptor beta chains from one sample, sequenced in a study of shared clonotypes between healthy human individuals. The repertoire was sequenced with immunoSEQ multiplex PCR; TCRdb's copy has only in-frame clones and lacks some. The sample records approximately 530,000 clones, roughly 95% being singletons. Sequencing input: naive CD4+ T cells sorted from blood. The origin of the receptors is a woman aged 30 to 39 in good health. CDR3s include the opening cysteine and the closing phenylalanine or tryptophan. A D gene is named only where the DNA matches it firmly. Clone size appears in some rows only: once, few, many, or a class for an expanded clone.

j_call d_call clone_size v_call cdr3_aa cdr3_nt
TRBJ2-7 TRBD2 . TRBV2 CASREGPGPEQYF TGTGCCAGCCGGGAGGGCCCCGGTCCGGAGCAGTACTTC
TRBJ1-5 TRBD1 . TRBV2 CASSLDREIQPQHF TGTGCCAGCAGTCTCGACAGGGAGATACAGCCCCAGCATTTT
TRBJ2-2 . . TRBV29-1 CSGHSQNTGELFF TGCAGCGGCCACAGCCAGAACACCGGGGAGCTGTTTTTT
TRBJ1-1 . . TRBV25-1 CASSEWGHMNTEAFF TGTGCCAGCAGTGAATGGGGACACATGAACACTGAAGCTTTCTTT
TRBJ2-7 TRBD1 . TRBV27 CASSLSARTGSYEQYF TGTGCCAGCAGTTTATCGGCCCGGACAGGGAGCTACGAGCAGTACTTC
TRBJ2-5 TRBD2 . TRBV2 CASSDSGLAKETQYF TGTGCCAGCAGTGATAGCGGACTAGCCAAGGAGACCCAGTACTTC
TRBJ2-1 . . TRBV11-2 CASSLSPDVDEQFF TGTGCCAGCAGCTTATCCCCCGATGTGGATGAGCAGTTCTTC
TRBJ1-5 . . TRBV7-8 CASSLAPGRVLGQPQHF TGTGCCAGCAGCTTAGCTCCAGGCAGGGTTCTTGGACAGCCCCAGCATTTT
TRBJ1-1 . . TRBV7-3 CASSLERDTEAFF TGTGCCAGCAGCTTAGAGAGGGACACTGAAGCTTTCTTT
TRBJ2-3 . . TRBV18 CASSIGGVTDTQYF TGTGCCAGCTCAATCGGCGGGGTCACAGATACGCAGTATTTT
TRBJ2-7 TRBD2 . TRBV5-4 CASSPRRGGRGDEQYF TGTGCCAGCAGCCCACGCCGGGGCGGGAGGGGCGACGAGCAGTACTTC
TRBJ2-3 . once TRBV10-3 CAISDRVEADTQYF TGTGCCATCAGTGACAGGGTTGAGGCGGATACGCAGTATTTT